Listed below are T cell receptor beta chains from one sample, sequenced in a study of T cell responses to AZD1222 COVID-19 vaccine. The repertoire was sequenced with immunoSEQ multiplex PCR; TCRdb's copy has only in-frame clones and lacks some. The sample has about 110,000 clones, 70% to 90% seen once. The input for sequencing was peripheral blood, taken 28 days after the second AZD1222 dose. The receptors shown here come from an adult who received the AZD1222 COVID-19 vaccine. Each CDR3 is given with its conserved first and last residue. Each record gives: V gene, clone size, D gene, CDR3 length, J gene, CDR3 DNA, CDR3 protein. The D gene is left open where the match is weak. Expanded clones are given a class, and other clones once, few, many or no size at all.

TRBV2	NA	TRBD1	13	TRBJ2-5	TGTGCCGGGCAACTCACAGGGGGAGAGACCCAGTACTTC	CAGQLTGGETQYF
TRBV7-9	NA	NA	15	TRBJ2-3	TGTGCCAGCAGCTCAACAGGCTTTCACACAGATACGCAGTATTTT	CASSSTGFHTDTQYF
TRBV5-6	NA	NA	15	TRBJ2-1	TGTGCCAGCAGCTTGGTGGGGTGGGCTGGGAATGAGCAGTTCTTC	CASSLVGWAGNEQFF
TRBV5-1	few	TRBD2	15	TRBJ2-5	TGCGCCAGCAGCTTAACTAGCGGGTACCAAGAGACCCAGTACTTC	CASSLTSGYQETQYF
TRBV28	NA	TRBD1	14	TRBJ1-1	TGTGCCAGCAGTCCGGGACAGTTTAACACTGAAGCTTTCTTT	CASSPGQFNTEAFF
TRBV11-2	NA	TRBD1	15	TRBJ2-5	TGTGCCAGCAGCTTAGGCACAGGGGGTCCTGAGACCCAGTACTTC	CASSLGTGGPETQYF
TRBV6-5	NA	TRBD1	15	TRBJ1-3	TGTGCCAGCACCGGGACAGCAGGCTCTGGAAACACCATATATTTT	CASTGTAGSGNTIYF
TRBV15	NA	TRBD2	16	TRBJ2-1	TGTGCCACCAGGGCTAGCGGGAGATTTGGATACAATGAGCAGTTCTTC	CATRASGRFGYNEQFF
TRBV4-1	NA	NA	13	TRBJ1-3	TGCGCCAGCAGCCAATTATCGGGAAACACCATATATTTT	CASSQLSGNTIYF
TRBV2	NA	NA	13	TRBJ1-1	TGTGCCAGCAGGGCCGAGGGGAGCACTGAAGCTTTCTTT	CASRAEGSTEAFF
TRBV7-2	NA	NA	15	TRBJ2-2	TGTGCCAGCAGCAAAGGGGGGGCCAACACCGGGGAGCTGTTTTTT	CASSKGGANTGELFF
TRBV7-3	NA	NA	13	TRBJ2-3	TGTGCCAGCAGCTTCGGACTCATAGATACGCAGTATTTT	CASSFGLIDTQYF
TRBV27	NA	NA	15	TRBJ1-6	TGTGCCAGCAGGTCAGCACAGGGCCATAATTCACCCCTCCACTTT	CASRSAQGHNSPLHF
TRBV2	NA	NA	13	TRBJ1-4	TGTGCCAGCAGTGGACAGGCGAATGAAAAACTGTTTTTT	CASSGQANEKLFF
TRBV19	NA	NA	15	TRBJ1-6	TGTGCCAGTAGTACCGACAGCCCATATAATTCACCCCTCCACTTT	CASSTDSPYNSPLHF
TRBV6-2/TRBV6-3	once	TRBD1	13	TRBJ2-7	TGTGCCAGCAGCCGGGACAGAGTTGCGGAACAGTACTTC	CASSRDRVAEQYF
TRBV7-9	once	NA	14	TRBJ2-7	TGTGCCAGCGGTACTCAGCCCAATCCCTACGAGCAGTACTTC	CASGTQPNPYEQYF
TRBV5-6	few	TRBD2	18	TRBJ2-2	TGTGCCAGCAGCTCAACTAGCGGGAGGGCCGCGAACACCGGGGAGCTGTTTTTT	CASSSTSGRAANTGELFF
TRBV2	NA	NA	15	TRBJ2-3	TGTGCCAGCAGTGGGGCGGGATGGGGCACAGATACGCAGTATTTT	CASSGAGWGTDTQYF
TRBV7-2	NA	TRBD1	17	TRBJ1-5	TGTGCCAGCAGCCCAGAGACAGGGAGAAATAGCAATCAGCCCCAGCATTTT	CASSPETGRNSNQPQHF
TRBV28	NA	NA	15	TRBJ1-2	TGTGCCAGCAGCCCCGGGGGCAGGGACAACTATGGCTACACCTTC	CASSPGGRDNYGYTF
TRBV28	NA	NA	11	TRBJ2-7	TGTGCCACCGGACAACTATACGAGCAGTACTTC	CATGQLYEQYF
TRBV28	NA	NA	14	TRBJ1-1	TGTGCCAGCACCAATTTTCAGGGTATCACTGAAGCTTTCTTT	CASTNFQGITEAFF
TRBV7-2	NA	NA	15	TRBJ2-5	TGTGCCAGCAGCTTATTCGGAAGGGGACAAGAGACCCAGTACTTC	CASSLFGRGQETQYF
TRBV6-5	NA	NA	14	TRBJ2-1	TGTGCCAGCAGTTACCGGACAGGGAGGGATGAGCAGTTCTTC	CASSYRTGRDEQFF
TRBV27	NA	NA	14	TRBJ1-1	TGTGCCAGCAGTTTCCCGGGGAGTGTGACTGAAGCTTTCTTT	CASSFPGSVTEAFF
TRBV18	NA	NA	14	TRBJ1-5	TGTGCCAGCTCACCGACAGGTCCGGAACAGCCCCAGCATTTT	CASSPTGPEQPQHF
TRBV27	NA	TRBD2	16	TRBJ2-1	TGTGCCAGCAGTTTATTGAGGACTAGCGTCTACAATGAGCAGTTCTTC	CASSLLRTSVYNEQFF
TRBV28	NA	NA	13	TRBJ1-2	TGTGCCAGCAGTTTTCAGCGCTTTGATGGCTACACCTTC	CASSFQRFDGYTF
TRBV18	NA	NA	16	TRBJ2-1	TGTGCCAGCTCACCACCGAAGAAGACTAGGGCCAATGAGCAGTTCTTC	CASSPPKKTRANEQFF
TRBV6-5	NA	NA	11	TRBJ2-7	TGTGCCAGCATCCTCTCCTACGAGCAGTACTTC	CASILSYEQYF
TRBV5-8	NA	TRBD1	14	TRBJ1-2	TGTGCCAGCAGCCCACCGGACAGGCCGGGCGGCTACACCTTC	CASSPPDRPGGYTF
TRBV5-1	NA	NA	15	TRBJ1-6	TGCGCCAGCAGCTCACAGGGATTCGAGAATTCACCCCTCCACTTT	CASSSQGFENSPLHF
TRBV7-3	NA	NA	14	TRBJ2-5	TGTGCCAGCAGCTTCGGTAGGGCAGGCGAGACCCAGTACTTC	CASSFGRAGETQYF
TRBV6-6	NA	NA	12	TRBJ2-7	TGTGCCAGCAGTACTACGTACTACGAGCAGTACTTC	CASSTTYYEQYF
TRBV7-3	many	TRBD1	14	TRBJ1-2	TGTGCCAGCAGCTTAAATCTCCAGGGGGACGGCTACACCTTC	CASSLNLQGDGYTF
TRBV9	NA	NA	13	TRBJ2-7	TGTGCCAGCAGCGCTTCGACAGCCTACGAGCAGTACTTC	CASSASTAYEQYF
TRBV5-1	NA	TRBD1	14	TRBJ1-2	TGCGCCAGCAGCTTGGCGCAGGGGGCGAGAGGCTACACCTTC	CASSLAQGARGYTF
TRBV5-5	once	NA	14	TRBJ2-7	TGTGCCAGCAGCTTGCAGGGGGAGGTATCCGAGCAGTACTTC	CASSLQGEVSEQYF
TRBV28	once	NA	16	TRBJ2-3	TGTGCCAGCAGTGAAGGGGGTTCCCTCAGCACAGATACGCAGTATTTT	CASSEGGSLSTDTQYF
TRBV11-2	NA	NA	13	TRBJ1-1	TGTGCCAGCAGCTTAGTTGCGAACACTGAAGCTTTCTTT	CASSLVANTEAFF
TRBV18	NA	NA	14	TRBJ1-2	TGTGCCAGCTCACCTTCAAGGGAGGCCTATGGCTACACCTTC	CASSPSREAYGYTF
TRBV7-3	NA	NA	13	TRBJ2-1	TGTGCCAGCAGCTCCTCCTTACACAATGAGCAGTTCTTC	CASSSSLHNEQFF
TRBV29-1	NA	TRBD1	14	TRBJ1-2	TGCAGCGTTCCCCAGGGGGAGACAAACTATGGCTACACCTTC	CSVPQGETNYGYTF
TRBV5-1	NA	NA	14	TRBJ1-2	TGCGCCAGCAGCTTAGGAACAGGGCATTGGGGCTACACCTTC	CASSLGTGHWGYTF
TRBV2	NA	TRBD1	15	TRBJ2-7	TGTGCCAGCAGTGAAGCGGGCAGGGGGAGCCACGAGCAGTACTTC	CASSEAGRGSHEQYF
TRBV3-1/TRBV3-2	medium-sized	TRBD2	15	TRBJ2-7	TGTGCCAGCAGCCACCGGCCTAGCGGGACCTACGAGCAGTACTTC	CASSHRPSGTYEQYF
TRBV7-2	NA	NA	15	TRBJ2-5	TGTGCCAGCAGCTTAGAATCTTTAGGGTCAGAGACCCAGTACTTC	CASSLESLGSETQYF